This TCR beta chain appears in the sequencing data of a study of cytomegalovirus exposure and HLA in healthy donors. V shed 4 bases and J shed 0 bases, with 15 bases lying between them. The germline CDR1 and CDR2 sequences are SEHNR and FQNEAQ (reference sequence). The length of the CDR3 is 17 residues. The PCR was carried out with 60 Vbeta primers and 13 Jbeta primers. Using immunoSEQ multiplex PCR, the repertoire was profiled, and TCRdb retains in-frame clones only, with some absent. The table has more than 80,000 clones, more than 70% seen once; the top ten hold around 4%. The chain joins TRBV7-9 to TRBJ2-2; D is possibly TRBD1 (6 bases). Sequenced material: PBMCs. This receptor was taken from a man in his sixties in good health and CMV-seronegative. Here the CDR3 reads CASSWIRGNANTGELFF. The CDR3 nucleotides are TGTGCCAGCAGCTGGATCAGGGGAAACGCGAACACCGGGGAGCTGTTTTTT.